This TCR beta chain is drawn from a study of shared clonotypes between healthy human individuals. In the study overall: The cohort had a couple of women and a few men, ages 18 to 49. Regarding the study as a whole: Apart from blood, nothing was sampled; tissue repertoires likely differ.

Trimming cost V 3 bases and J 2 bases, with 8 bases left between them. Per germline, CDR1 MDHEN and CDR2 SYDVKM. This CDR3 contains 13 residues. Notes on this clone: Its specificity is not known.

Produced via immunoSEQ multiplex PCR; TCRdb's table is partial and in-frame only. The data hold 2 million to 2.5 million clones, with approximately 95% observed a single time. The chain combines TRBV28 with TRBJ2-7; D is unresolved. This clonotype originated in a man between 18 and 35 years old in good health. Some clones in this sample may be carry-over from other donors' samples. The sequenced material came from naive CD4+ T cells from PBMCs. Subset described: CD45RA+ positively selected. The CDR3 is CASSFGQPYEQYF. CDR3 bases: TGTGCCAGCAGTTTCGGTCAGCCCTACGAGCAGTACTTC.